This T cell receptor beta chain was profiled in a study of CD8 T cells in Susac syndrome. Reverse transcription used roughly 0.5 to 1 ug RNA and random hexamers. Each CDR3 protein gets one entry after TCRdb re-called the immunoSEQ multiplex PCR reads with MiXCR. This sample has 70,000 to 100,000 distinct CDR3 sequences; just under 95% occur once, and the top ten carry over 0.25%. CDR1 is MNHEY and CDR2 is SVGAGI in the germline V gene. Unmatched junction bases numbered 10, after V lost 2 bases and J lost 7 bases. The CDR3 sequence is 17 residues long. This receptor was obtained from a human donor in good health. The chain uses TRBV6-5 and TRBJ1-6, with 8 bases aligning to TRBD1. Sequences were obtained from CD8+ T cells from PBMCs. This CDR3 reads CASSYGAGGVRNSPLHF. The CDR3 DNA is TGTGCCAGCAGTTACGGGGCAGGGGGCGTTCGGAATTCACCCCTCCACTTT.